The 28 T cell receptor beta chains below come from one sample, sequenced in a study of blood T cell repertoires in COVID-19. TCRdb keeps only in-frame clones here, not all; method: immunoSEQ multiplex PCR. The sample has 250,000 to 300,000 clones, 65% to 90% seen once. Material for sequencing was peripheral blood. These receptors all come from a man over 45 with active or convalescent COVID-19.

The chain carries TRBV2 and TRBJ2-1; a possible D gene is TRBD1 (5 bases). The V end was cut by 1 base, the J end by 2 bases, with 12 bases between. The CDR3 consists of 16 residues. Germline V lookup: CDR1 SNHLY, CDR2 FYNNEI. Written as DNA, the CDR3 is TGTGCCAGCAGTGAAGAGGGGCTCCGGCCCTACAATGAGCAGTTCTTC. It specifies CASSEEGLRPYNEQFF.

V and J are TRBV28 and TRBJ1-4; perhaps TRBD1 as D (6 bases). Trimming removed 7 bases from V and 7 bases from J, with 16 bases in between. The germline gives CDR1 MDHEN, CDR2 SYDVKM. There are 14 residues in the CDR3. CDR3 in amino acids: CASTTITGTEKLFF. The CDR3 DNA reads as TGTGCCAGCACTACCATCACAGGGACTGAAAAACTGTTTTTT.

This rearrangement joins TRBV6-5 to TRBJ2-1, with a possible D match to TRBD2 (5 bases). The V gene lost 4 bases and the J gene lost 10 bases, with 14 bases spanning the gap. The CDR3 covers 13 residues. Germline loops: CDR1 MNHEY, CDR2 SVGAGI. The CDR3 loop reads CASSFLGGWEQFF. The CDR3 DNA is TGTGCCAGCAGTTTCCTAGGCGGGTGGGAGCAGTTCTTC.

The chain employs TRBV2 and TRBJ2-5; 9 bases align to TRBD1. CDR3 length: 14 amino acids. V was pared by 5 bases and J by 6 bases, with 7 bases of the junction left unmatched. From germline, CDR1 is SNHLY and CDR2 FYNNEI. The CDR3 spells CASSSRDRAQTQYF. CDR3 nucleotide sequence: TGTGCCAGCAGTTCCCGGGACAGGGCCCAGACCCAGTACTTC.

This clone appeared a single time. The chain combines TRBV5-1 with TRBJ2-2; weak D call: TRBD1 (5 bases). The V end lost 0 bases, the J end lost 8 bases, and 17 bases lay between the germline ends. Germline loops: CDR1 SGHRS, CDR2 YFSETQ. The CDR3 consists of 16 residues. The CDR3 protein is CASSLGGLQGTGELFF. In nucleotides, the CDR3 is TGCGCCAGCAGCTTGGGAGGTTTGCAGGGAACAGGGGAGCTGTTTTTT.

This clone was recorded at least ten times. The rearrangement joins TRBV1 to TRBJ2-1; the table's TRBD2 call for D was not verified on the DNA. TRBV1 is designated a pseudogene. The CDR3 extends over 15 amino acids. The CDR3, as DNA: TGCACCAGCAGCCAGGGAGCAGGACTGCCCGGTGAGCAGTTCTTC. Its translation: CTSSQGAGLPGEQFF.

The rearrangement joins TRBV7-2 to TRBJ2-2; D not certain. CDR3 length equals 14 residues. Germline loops: CDR1 SGHTA, CDR2 FQGNSA. Trimming removed 0 bases at V and 6 bases at J, with 8 bases between. The CDR3 here is CASSLAYLSGELFF. The CDR3 nucleotides are TGTGCCAGCAGCTTAGCTTATTTGTCCGGGGAGCTGTTTTTT. The full variable domain, rest sourced from reference TRBV7-2 and TRBJ2-2, is GAGVSQSPSNKVTEKGKDVELRCDPISGHTALYWYRQSLGQGLEFLIYFQGNSAPDKSGLPSDRFSAERTGGSVSTLTIQRTQQEDSAVYLCASSLAYLSGELFFGEGSRLTVL.

The chain combines TRBV30 with TRBJ2-7; D ambiguous. CDR1 and CDR2 (germline): GTSNPN, SVGIG (reference sequence). Trimming shortened V by 2 bases and J by 12 bases, and 17 bases separated the two germline ends. CDR3 length: 12 residues. The chain's CDR3 is CAWSHDKTRSYF. In nucleotides, the CDR3 is TGTGCCTGGAGTCACGATAAGACCAGGTCGTACTTC.

The chain carries TRBV5-1 and TRBJ2-2; no reliable D call. V shed 1 base and J shed 0 bases, with 4 bases lying between them. The CDR3 runs to 14 residues. Germline V gives CDR1 SGHRS, CDR2 YFSETQ. The CDR3 sequence: CASSLTPNTGELFF. CDR3 in DNA: TGCGCCAGCAGCTTGACACCGAACACCGGGGAGCTGTTTTTT.

The chain links TRBV7-8 to TRBJ1-2; TRBD1 matches 8 bases. The CDR3 has 15 amino acids. V trimming: 1 base; J trimming: 4 bases; junction bases outside the gene matches: 5. CDR1 and CDR2 from the germline V gene are SGHVS and FQNEAQ. CDR3 coding DNA: TGTGCCAGCAGCTTAGAGACAGGGGTTGGCTATGGCTACACCTTC. Amino acid sequence: CASSLETGVGYGYTF.

CDR3 DNA sequence: TGTGCCAGCAGTCCCAGGCCCCCCTATGGCTACACCTTC. Residues: CASSPRPPYGYTF. The J gene is TRBJ1-2, the V gene TRBV2; no clear D. This CDR3 is built from 13 residues. Germline-derived CDR1 and CDR2 are SNHLY and FYNNEI. V shed 5 bases and J shed 4 bases, with 11 bases lying between them.

This chain connects TRBV19 to TRBJ2-1; D possibly corresponds to TRBD2 (5 bases). The V end lost 9 bases, the J end lost 8 bases, and 20 bases lay between the germline ends. The CDR3 extends over 14 amino acids. CDR1 is LNHDA, CDR2 SQIVND, per germline (reference sequence). The CDR3 DNA reads as TGTGCCAGCCTGGGAAATAGAGGGCGGGATGAGCAGTTCTTC. As protein: CASLGNRGRDEQFF. The full variable domain, its missing parts supplied by reference TRBV19 and TRBJ2-1, is DGGITQSPKYLFRKEGQNVTLSCEQNLNHDAMYWYRQDPGQGLRLIYYSQIVNDFQKGDIAEGYSVSREKKESFPLTVTSAQKNPTAFYLCASLGNRGRDEQFFGPGTRLTVL.

The V and J genes are TRBV30 and TRBJ1-4; 10 nucleotides line up with TRBD1. Germline V gene sequence: CDR1 GTSNPN, CDR2 SVGIG (reference sequence). The CDR3 contains 16 residues. J gave up 8 bases and V 5 bases, and 14 bases lay outside the gene matches. DNA for the CDR3: TGTGCCTGGGCCGGGACAGGGGTCCAATCTGGGGAAAAACTGTTTTTT. Translated, it gives CAWAGTGVQSGEKLFF.

This chain connects TRBV9 to TRBJ2-7, with 11 bases matching TRBD1. The CDR3 spans 15 residues. The germline gives CDR1 SGDLS, CDR2 YYNGEE. After removal of 0 bases from V and 4 bases from J, the junction contained 3 bases not matched to a gene. Here the CDR3 reads CASSVGGQGVYEQYF. CDR3 DNA sequence: TGTGCCAGCAGCGTAGGGGGACAGGGGGTGTACGAGCAGTACTTC.

V and J are TRBV25-1 and TRBJ1-2, with 10 bases that match TRBD1. The trim removed 6 bases at V and 1 base at J, leaving 11 bases unmatched. The CDR3 length is 17 residues. Germline CDR1 reads MGHDK; CDR2 reads SYGVNS. CDR3 loop: CASSGSPGTGVNYGYTF. CDR3 nucleotides: TGTGCCAGCAGCGGGAGTCCCGGGACAGGGGTTAACTATGGCTACACCTTC.

The chain has TRBV5-8 and TRBJ2-3, with TRBD2 matching 11 bases. Germline V gene lookup returns CDR1 SGHTS and CDR2 YDEGEE. The CDR3 consists of 16 residues. Unmatched junction bases numbered 10, after V lost 4 bases and J lost 6 bases. For the CDR3, the DNA is TGTGCCAGCAGCACCGGGACTAGCGGACAGTCGGATACGCAGTATTTT. This sequence encodes CASSTGTSGQSDTQYF.

The chain is built from TRBV10-1 and TRBJ1-6; 9 bases are shared with TRBD1. Germline values: CDR1 WNHNN, CDR2 SYGVQD (reference sequence). Germline trimming cut 6 bases from V and 7 bases from J; bases unmatched to any gene: 4. The CDR3 loop spans 14 amino acids. CDR3 protein: CASSEGQGNSPLHF. CDR3 DNA sequence: TGCGCCAGCAGCGAAGGACAGGGGAATTCACCCCTCCACTTT.

This sequence joins TRBV6-7 and TRBJ2-2; 7 nucleotides match TRBD1. TRBV6-7 is an open reading frame, and its role is uncertain. This CDR3 spans 15 amino acids. This CDR3 reads CGVVGQVIWAGELFF. Here the CDR3 DNA reads TGTGGCGTAGTAGGACAGGTTATTTGGGCCGGGGAGCTGTTTTTT.

The chain uses TRBV7-9 and TRBJ2-3, with D perhaps TRBD2 (6 bases). This CDR3 region has 14 residues. Per the germline V gene, CDR1 is SEHNR and CDR2 is FQNEAQ (reference sequence). Trimming pared 1 base from V and 6 bases from J, leaving 11 bases between. In DNA form, the CDR3 reads TGTGCCAGCAGCTTAGGACTAGGTCGGGATACGCAGTATTTT. It yields the protein CASSLGLGRDTQYF.

This clone appeared a single time. V and J are TRBV12-3 or TRBV12-4 and TRBJ1-2, with D uncertain. The CDR3 contains 12 residues. V was pared by 6 bases and J by 8 bases, with 13 bases between. CDR3 residues: CASSRTAGGYTF. The CDR3 nucleotides are TGTGCCAGCAGCCGTACGGCCGGGGGCTACACCTTC.

V and J are TRBV6-2 or TRBV6-3 and TRBJ2-7; possibly TRBD2 for D (7 bases). CDR3 length: 17 amino acids. Germline V lookup: CDR1 MNHEY, CDR2 SVGEGT. V was pared by 0 bases and J by 2 bases, with 17 bases between. The CDR3 region has the DNA TGTGCCAGCAGTTACTCGGTAAGGGGGACTATCACCTACGAGCAGTACTTC. This encodes CASSYSVRGTITYEQYF.

CDR3 nucleotide sequence: TGCAGCACGGAGAGGGATACGCAGTATTTT. It specifies CSTERDTQYF. The rearrangement joins TRBV29-1 to TRBJ2-3; no clear D gene. CDR1 and CDR2 (germline): SQVTM, ANQGSEA. The CDR3 extends over 10 amino acids. Trimming shortened V by 8 bases and J by 6 bases, and 9 bases separated the two germline ends.

This chain links TRBV4-3 with TRBJ2-3; 7 bases line up with TRBD2. V was pared by 4 bases and J by 7 bases, with 11 bases of the junction left unmatched. The CDR3 length is 15 residues. In germline, CDR1 is LGHNA, CDR2 YSLEER. CDR3 region: CASSPTQTSINTQYF. The DNA for the CDR3 is TGCGCCAGCAGCCCAACCCAGACTAGCATAAATACGCAGTATTTT.

Written as DNA, the CDR3 is TGTGCCAGCAGCTTAAGTACAGGGTTTATGGAGACCCAGTACTTC. It yields the protein CASSLSTGFMETQYF. J is TRBJ2-5 and V is TRBV7-9; D possibly corresponds to TRBD1 (6 bases). The CDR3 runs 15 residues. V was clipped by 2 bases and J by 5 bases, with 15 bases between them. Per germline, CDR1 SEHNR and CDR2 FQNEAQ (reference sequence).

The rearrangement uses TRBV24-1 and TRBJ1-2, with 12 bases matching TRBD1. The CDR3 contains 16 residues. Germline trimming cut 7 bases from V and 4 bases from J; bases unmatched to any gene: 9. CDR1 KGHDR and CDR2 SFDVKD come from the germline V gene. The chain's CDR3 is CATRGEPGQGAYGYTF. CDR3 nucleotide sequence: TGTGCCACCAGGGGGGAACCGGGACAGGGGGCCTATGGCTACACCTTC.

The V gene is TRBV19, the J gene TRBJ2-3; 11 bases are shared with TRBD2. V was clipped by 5 bases and J by 4 bases; unmatched bases: 2. The CDR3 totals 14 residues. Germline V gene data show CDR1 as LNHDA and CDR2 as SQIVND (reference sequence). CDR3 residues: CASSLAGGPDTQYF. CDR3 DNA: TGTGCCAGTAGTTTAGCGGGAGGGCCAGATACGCAGTATTTT.

The V call is TRBV4-2, the J call TRBJ2-7; possible D gene TRBD2, 5 bases. Trimming removed 0 bases from V and 0 bases from J, with 9 bases in between. The CDR3 has 15 residues. The V gene's germline CDR1 is LGHNA and CDR2 YNFKEQ. Written as DNA, the CDR3 is TGTGCCAGCAGCCAAGACCTAGCTAGCTCCTACGAGCAGTACTTC. Translated, it gives CASSQDLASSYEQYF.

This clone has just a few counts. This chain joins TRBV30 and TRBJ1-2; 11 positions agree with TRBD1. Germline trimming cut 2 bases from V and 10 bases from J; bases unmatched to any gene: 9. This CDR3 has 14 residues. The V gene's germline CDR1 is GTSNPN and CDR2 SVGIG (reference sequence). The CDR3 coding sequence is TGTGCCTGGAGTACCTACCTTGGACAGGGGGCCTACACCTTC. Residues: CAWSTYLGQGAYTF.